This T cell receptor beta chain was captured by sequencing in a study of post-analysis software for immune sequencing data. The study, taken as a whole, reports: Controls showed significantly higher normalized Chao1 diversity than did multiple sclerosis patients.

For this clonotype: No antigen is known for it.

Carried by the TCR beta cDNA libraries were unique molecular identifiers. TCRdb reanalysed the PCR reads using MiXCR and keeps one entry per CDR3 protein. The sample holds about 770,000 distinct CDR3 sequences, 35% to 55% seen once. The sequence was collected from a girl aged 5-17 years with multiple sclerosis. Material for sequencing was blood.

The CDR3 loop reads CASSSSQGTNYNEQFF. The DNA for the CDR3 is TGTGCCAGCAGTTCTAGTCAGGGCACCAATTACAATGAGCAGTTCTTC. The J gene is TRBJ2-1, the V gene TRBV27, with D tentatively TRBD1 (5 bases). V shed 4 bases and J shed 4 bases, with 17 bases lying between them. This CDR3 has 16 residues. From germline, CDR1 is MNHEY and CDR2 SMNVEV (reference sequence).